The 16 T cell receptor beta chains reported below all come from one sample, sequenced in a study of shared clonotypes between healthy human individuals. Using immunoSEQ multiplex PCR, the repertoire was profiled, and TCRdb retains in-frame clones only, with some absent. The table has millions of clones, roughly 95% seen once. Material: naive CD4+ T cells sorted from blood. Regarding subset: CD45RA+ positively selected. Receptors were obtained from a man between 18 and 29 years old in good health.

The chain has TRBV28 and TRBJ2-7; tentatively, D is TRBD1 (5 bases). V dropped 8 bases and J dropped 2 bases, with 16 bases sitting between them. Germline CDR1 MDHEN, CDR2 SYDVKM. CDR3 length: 14 residues. CDR3 sequence (DNA): TGTGCCAGCTTTGGGGCCGCAGATACCTACGAGCAGTACTTC. It translates to CASFGAADTYEQYF.

This sequence joins TRBV10-1 and TRBJ2-2; TRBD2 is a possible D gene (6 bases). The V gene's germline CDR1 is WNHNN and CDR2 SYGVQD (reference sequence). The CDR3 runs 13 residues. Trimming left V 8 bases short and J 6 bases short, with 13 bases between. The CDR3 nucleotides are TGCGCCAGCGCCAGACCGGGAGCCGGGGAGCTGTTTTTT. It specifies CASARPGAGELFF.

In regard to this clone: A much larger clone is a single base away; this may be a read error. V and J are TRBV11-2 and TRBJ1-5; perhaps D is TRBD1 or TRBD2 (7 bases each). The DNA end is a closer match to TRBJ2-3, so the J assignment may be wrong. Germline CDR1 is SGHAT and CDR2 is FQNNGV. This CDR3 comprises 15 residues. The DNA for the CDR3 is TGTGCCAGCAGTCCAGGGGGACTACTCAATCAGCCCCAGTATTTT. The encoded protein is CASSPGGLLNQPQYF.

This rearrangement joins TRBV5-6 to TRBJ1-2; 7 bases align to TRBD1. Unmatched junction bases numbered 6, after V lost 3 bases and J lost 13 bases. Germline V gene lookup returns CDR1 SGHDT and CDR2 YYEEEE. There are 11 residues in the CDR3. CDR3 loop: CASSSSGTATF. The CDR3 nucleotides read TGTGCCAGCAGCTCATCCGGGACAGCCACCTTC. Drawing the rest from reference TRBV5-6 and TRBJ1-2, the complete variable domain is DAGVTQSPTHLIKTRGQQVTLRCSPKSGHDTVSWYQQALGQGPQFIFQYYEEEERQRGNFPDRFSGHQFPNYSSELNVNALLLGDSALYLCASSSSGTATFGSGTRLTVV.

This clone was observed once. The V and J genes are TRBV5-1 and TRBJ1-1, with D possibly TRBD1 on 5 matching bases. V lost 0 bases to trimming and J lost 1 base, with 22 bases between them. The CDR3 runs to 19 residues. Germline CDR1 reads SGHRS; CDR2 reads YFSETQ. Written as DNA, the CDR3 is TGCGCCAGCAGCTTGGATCGGTCGGGACGGATTATCCCGAACACTGAAGCTTTCTTT. It yields the protein CASSLDRSGRIIPNTEAFF.

The gene calls are TRBV6-5 and TRBJ2-7, with 11 positions matching TRBD2. The V gene's germline CDR1 is MNHEY and CDR2 SVGAGI. V shed 4 bases and J 2 bases; nucleotides not matched to a gene: 4. This CDR3 region has 15 residues. CDR3 in amino acids: CASSLAGGETYEQYF. DNA for the CDR3: TGTGCCAGCAGTTTAGCGGGAGGGGAGACCTACGAGCAGTACTTC.

Concerning this clone itself: The same CDR3 also results from other DNA sequences found in this sample. The chain employs TRBV27 and TRBJ1-2; TRBD1 aligns across 7 bases. Germline values: CDR1 MNHEY, CDR2 SMNVEV (reference sequence). The J segment lost 2 bases and the V segment lost 2 bases, leaving 5 bases of the junction unmatched. The length of the CDR3 is 15 residues. CDR3 amino acids: CASSLTGRGNYGYTF. CDR3 sequence (DNA): TGTGCCAGCAGTTTAACAGGCAGGGGGAACTATGGCTACACCTTC.

The J gene is TRBJ2-5, the V gene TRBV19; 8 nucleotides match TRBD1. Germline values: CDR1 LNHDA, CDR2 SQIVND (reference sequence). This CDR3 is built from 14 residues. V dropped 5 bases and J dropped 2; count of bases not matched to a gene: 4. CDR3: CASSRTGPQETQYF. CDR3 bases: TGTGCCAGTAGTCGGACAGGGCCGCAAGAGACCCAGTACTTC.

The chain joins TRBV28 to TRBJ1-1; a weak D match, TRBD1 (6 bases). Looked up from germline, CDR1 is MDHEN and CDR2 is SYDVKM. The CDR3 loop spans 16 amino acids. V was shortened by 6 bases and J by 1 base, with 18 bases between the two germline ends. The CDR3 coding sequence is TGTGCCAGCAGCCCAGGGTACAGGGAAAGGAACACTGAAGCTTTCTTT. It encodes CASSPGYRERNTEAFF.

The rearrangement links TRBV21-1 to TRBJ1-6; the table's D call TRBD1 went unverified against the DNA. TRBV21-1 corresponds to a pseudogene. CDR3 length: 16 amino acids. CDR3 DNA: TGTGCCAGCAGCAAAATGGGGACAGAATTTAATTCACCCCTCCACTTT. This encodes CASSKMGTEFNSPLHF.

The V call is TRBV6-6, the J call TRBJ1-5, with D tentatively TRBD1 (5 bases). Looked up from germline, CDR1 is MNHNY and CDR2 is SVGAGI (reference sequence). This CDR3 has 14 amino acids. Trimming removed 10 bases from V and 10 bases from J, with 23 bases in between. The CDR3 loop is CATLDREGISPQHF. CDR3 nucleotides: TGTGCCACCCTGGACCGAGAGGGGATCAGCCCCCAGCATTTT.

Concerning this clone itself: At one of its ends the junction is not consistent with the germline gene, which may arise from a read error. The chain links TRBV5-8 to TRBJ1-4; 7 bases align to TRBD1. The CDR3 consists of 11 residues. Germline CDR1 and CDR2: SGHTS and YDEGEE. The DNA of the CDR3 is TGTGCCAGCAGCTTGGCGGGACAGAAGCTTTTT. Translated: CASSLAGQKLF.

The count of this clone is one. The chain recombines TRBV27 with TRBJ1-6, with 7 bases identical to TRBD1. Per germline, CDR1 MNHEY and CDR2 SMNVEV (reference sequence). CDR3 length equals 17 residues. The V gene end was trimmed by 6 bases and the J gene end by 2 bases; junction bases not matched to a gene: 10. In DNA, the CDR3 is TGTGCCAGCAGGAAGGGGGCGACAGAACCCTATAATTCACCCCTCCACTTT. Protein sequence: CASRKGATEPYNSPLHF.

The rearrangement links TRBV10-3 to TRBJ1-6; no clear D gene. The germline CDR1 and CDR2 sequences are ENHRY and SYGVKD. V was clipped by 8 bases and J by 9 bases, with 14 bases between them. The CDR3 loop spans 13 amino acids. CDR3 residues: CAISDESSSPLHF. In DNA form, the CDR3 reads TGTGCCATCTCCGACGAGTCCAGTTCACCCCTCCACTTT.

The J gene is TRBJ1-2, the V gene TRBV9; maybe TRBD1 (5 bases). V lost 0 bases and J 0 bases, leaving 9 bases between the germline ends. CDR3 length: 15 amino acids. In germline, CDR1 is SGDLS, CDR2 YYNGEE. For the CDR3, the DNA is TGTGCCAGCAGCGTAGATGGGGGGTCTAACTATGGCTACACCTTC. As protein: CASSVDGGSNYGYTF.

The V gene is TRBV7-9, the J gene TRBJ2-7, with D perhaps being TRBD1 or TRBD2 (5 bases each). Germline V gives CDR1 SEHNR, CDR2 FQNEAQ (reference sequence). The CDR3 has 15 amino acids. Between the trimmed V and J ends, which lost 5 bases and 3 bases, there was a span of 17 bases. This CDR3 is CASSRDGILNYEQYF. The CDR3 DNA is TGTGCCAGCAGCCGGGACGGTATCCTTAACTACGAGCAGTACTTC. Together with reference TRBV7-9 and TRBJ2-7, the CDR3 gives the full variable domain: DTGVSQNPRHKITKRGQNVTFRCDPISEHNRLYWYRQTLGQGPEFLTYFQNEAQLEKSRLLSDRFSAERPKGSFSTLEIQRTEQGDSAMYLCASSRDGILNYEQYFGPGTRLTVT.